This passage covers 8 T cell receptor beta chains from one sample sequenced in a study of T cells after yellow fever vaccination. TCRdb used MiXCR to reprocess the 5' RACE reads, holding one entry per CDR3 protein. The top ten hold under 2.5% of the sample, which has some 69,000 distinct CDR3 sequences, 4.5% to 7.5% seen once. The material sequenced was CD4+ T cells sorted from PBMCs, taken around 16 days after the first yellow fever vaccination. The receptors come from a man aged 18 to 29 who received the YFV17D yellow fever vaccine.

This clonotype has at least ten counts. The chain is built from TRBV5-1 and TRBJ2-5; tentatively, D is TRBD1 (5 bases). Germline CDR1 reads SGHRS; CDR2 reads YFSETQ. The CDR3 spans 16 residues. Trimming pared 2 bases from V and 5 bases from J, leaving 19 bases between. CDR3 amino acids: CASSLRPQQVPETQYF. Here the CDR3 DNA reads TGCGCCAGCAGCTTACGCCCTCAACAGGTTCCGGAGACCCAGTACTTC.

This clonotype was counted many times. The rearrangement uses TRBV11-2 and TRBJ2-5, with D possibly matching TRBD2 (6 bases). V lost 4 bases to trimming and J lost 4 bases, with 25 bases between them. Germline assignment: CDR1 SGHAT and CDR2 FQNNGV. The CDR3 consists of 18 residues. In nucleotides, the CDR3 is TGTGCCAGCAGCTCCCTCTTGGCGACTAGACCCGGGCTAGAGACCCAGTACTTC. It encodes CASSSLLATRPGLETQYF.

This clonotype was recorded at least ten times. DNA for the CDR3: TGTGCCAGCAGAGACCGAACAGATACGCAGTATTTT. It codes for CASRDRTDTQYF. The chain recombines TRBV11-2 with TRBJ2-3; D is unresolved. Germline V CDR1 and CDR2: SGHAT, FQNNGV. Deletions cut 6 bases from V and 3 bases from J, with 7 bases between. The CDR3 is 12 amino acids.

This clonotype has more than one count but fewer than ten. The chain is built from TRBV5-5 and TRBJ1-4, with D hard to call. This CDR3 region has 13 residues. Between the trimmed V and J ends, which lost 0 bases and 8 bases, there was a span of 8 bases. The germline gives CDR1 SGHKS, CDR2 YYEKEE (reference sequence). In DNA form, the CDR3 reads TGTGCCAGCAGCTTGGCCACGGGGGAAAAACTGTTTTTT. It yields the protein CASSLATGEKLFF. The full variable domain, in which reference TRBV5-5 and TRBJ1-4 provide the parts outside the CDR3, is DAGVTQSPTHLIKTRGQQVTLRCSPISGHKSVSWYQQVLGQGPQFIFQYYEKEERGRGNFPDRFSARQFPNYSSELNVNALLLGDSALYLCASSLATGEKLFFGSGTQLSVL.

The genes are TRBV29-1 and TRBJ1-1, with D tentatively TRBD1 (5 bases). This CDR3 comprises 11 residues. V shed 4 bases and J shed 7 bases, with 10 bases lying between them. Germline-derived CDR1 and CDR2 are SQVTM and ANQGSEA. CDR3: CSVVGAVEAFF. The CDR3 DNA follows: TGCAGCGTTGTTGGGGCAGTTGAAGCTTTCTTT. Variable domain in full (rest from reference TRBV29-1 and TRBJ1-1): SAVISQKPSRDICQRGTSLTIQCQVDSQVTMMFWYRQQPGQSLTLIATANQGSEATYESGFVIDKFPISRPNLTFSTLTVSNMSPEDSSIYLCSVVGAVEAFFGQGTRLTVV.

This clonotype was recorded at least ten times. The chain couples TRBV5-1 to TRBJ1-1; D is perhaps TRBD1 (6 bases). The V gene's germline CDR1 is SGHRS and CDR2 YFSETQ. The V end was cut by 4 bases, the J end by 0 bases, with 16 bases between. This CDR3 is built from 16 residues. The CDR3 coding sequence is TGCGCCAGCAGCCCGGGATGGACAGACATGAACACTGAAGCTTTCTTT. Its protein is CASSPGWTDMNTEAFF.

This clonotype showed up many times. This rearrangement joins TRBV11-2 to TRBJ2-2; possible D gene TRBD1, 5 bases. In germline, CDR1 is SGHAT, CDR2 FQNNGV. This CDR3 has 15 residues. V was shortened by 5 bases and J by 3 bases, with 13 bases between the two germline ends. The CDR3 region has the DNA TGTGCCAGCAGCCCGTTGGACACCTACACCGGGGAGCTGTTTTTT. It is translated as CASSPLDTYTGELFF.

Ten or more counts support this clonotype. This chain uses TRBV11-2 with TRBJ2-7; D may be TRBD2 (5 bases). Germline loops: CDR1 SGHAT, CDR2 FQNNGV. The V end lost 1 base, the J end lost 2 bases, and 12 bases lay between the germline ends. CDR3 size: 15 residues. CDR3 bases: TGTGCCAGCAGCTTAGGTTCGGGGAATGCCTACGAGCAGTACTTC. Translating gives CASSLGSGNAYEQYF.